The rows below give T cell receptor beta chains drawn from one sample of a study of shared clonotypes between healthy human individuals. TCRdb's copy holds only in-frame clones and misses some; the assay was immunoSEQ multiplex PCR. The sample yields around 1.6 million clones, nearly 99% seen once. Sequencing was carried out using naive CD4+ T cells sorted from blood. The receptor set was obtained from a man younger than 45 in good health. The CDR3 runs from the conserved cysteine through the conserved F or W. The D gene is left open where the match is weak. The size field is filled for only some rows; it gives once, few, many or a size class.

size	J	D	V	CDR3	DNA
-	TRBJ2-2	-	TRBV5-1	CASSLDSPGGELFF	TGCGCCAGCAGCTTGGATTCCCCGGGCGGGGAGCTGTTTTTT
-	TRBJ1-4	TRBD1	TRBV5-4	CASSLGTDLEKLFF	TGTGCCAGCAGCCTCGGGACAGATCTGGAAAAACTGTTTTTT
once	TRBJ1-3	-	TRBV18	CASSPRTRGTLSSGNTIYF	TGTGCCAGCTCACCCCGGACAAGGGGAACGCTCTCCTCTGGAAACACCATATATTTT
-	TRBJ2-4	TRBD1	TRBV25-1	CASSARDRQYF	TGTGCCAGCAGTGCCCGGGACAGACAGTACTTC
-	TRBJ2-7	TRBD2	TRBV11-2	CASRASGRGTYEQYF	TGTGCCAGCAGGGCTAGCGGGAGGGGAACCTACGAGCAGTACTTC
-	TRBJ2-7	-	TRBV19	CASSIRADEQYF	TGTGCCAGTAGTATACGGGCGGATGAGCAGTACTTC
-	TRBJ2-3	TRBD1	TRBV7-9	CASRPGGARDTQYF	TGTGCCAGCAGACCAGGGGGAGCCAGGGATACGCAGTATTTT
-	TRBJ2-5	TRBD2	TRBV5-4	CASSSGLAGVGEETQYF	TGTGCCAGCAGCTCCGGACTAGCGGGAGTTGGGGAAGAGACCCAGTACTTC
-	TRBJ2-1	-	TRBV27	CASSLRPGEGNEQFF	TGTGCCAGCAGTTTACGTCCGGGAGAGGGCAATGAGCAGTTCTTC
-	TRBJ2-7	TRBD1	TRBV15	CATSRDWGRQGDEQYF	TGTGCCACCAGCAGAGATTGGGGGCGACAGGGCGACGAGCAGTACTTC
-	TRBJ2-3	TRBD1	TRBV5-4	CASSLAGQGRADTQYF	TGTGCCAGCAGCTTGGCCGGACAGGGACGGGCAGATACGCAGTATTTT
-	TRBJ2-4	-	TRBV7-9	CASSSYGRAVREAKNIQYF	TGTGCCAGCAGCTCCTACGGTCGGGCTGTACGGGAAGCCAAAAACATTCAGTACTTC
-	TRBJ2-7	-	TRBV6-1	CASTITGYEQYF	TGTGCCAGCACCATAACAGGCTACGAGCAGTACTTC
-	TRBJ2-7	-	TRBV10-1	CASSDRRGNLSYEQYF	TGCGCCAGCAGTGACCGTCGAGGCAACCTATCCTACGAGCAGTACTTC
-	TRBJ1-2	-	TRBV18	CASSPRTGEQGGYTF	TGTGCCAGCTCACCTCGGACGGGGGAGCAGGGCGGCTACACCTTC
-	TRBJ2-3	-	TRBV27	CASSPTRTRSTDTQYF	TGTGCCAGCAGTCCCACTCGGACAAGAAGCACAGATACGCAGTATTTT
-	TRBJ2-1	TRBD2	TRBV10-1	CASSEYASGTAYNEQFF	TGCGCCAGCAGTGAGTACGCTAGCGGGACTGCATACAATGAGCAGTTCTTC
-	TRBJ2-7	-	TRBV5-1	CASSLGGQNEQYF	TGCGCCAGCAGCTTGGGGGGTCAGAACGAGCAGTACTTC
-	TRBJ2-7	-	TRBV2	CASSREYEQYF	TGTGCCAGCAGTCGCGAGTACGAGCAGTACTTC
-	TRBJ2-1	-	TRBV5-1	CASSPPGRGDNEQFF	TGCGCCAGCAGCCCCCCCGGACGGGGAGACAATGAGCAGTTCTTC
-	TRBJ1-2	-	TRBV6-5	CASSSSGPKTNYGYTF	-
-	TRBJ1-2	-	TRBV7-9	CASSLNGNGYTF	TGTGCCAGCAGCTTAAACGGGAATGGCTACACCTTC
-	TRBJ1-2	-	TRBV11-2	CASSLDAVAPYGYTF	TGTGCCAGCAGCTTAGATGCGGTCGCACCCTATGGCTACACCTTC
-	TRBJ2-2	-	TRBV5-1	CASSFRAVSGTGGELFF	TGCGCCAGCAGCTTTAGAGCGGTTAGCGGGACAGGCGGGGAGCTGTTTTTT
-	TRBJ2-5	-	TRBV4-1	CASSQDPPIQETQYF	TGCGCCAGCAGCCAAGATCCCCCCATCCAAGAGACCCAGTACTTC
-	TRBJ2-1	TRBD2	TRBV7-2	CASIRRGGDYNEQFF	TGTGCCAGCATCCGCCGGGGGGGGGACTACAATGAGCAGTTCTTC
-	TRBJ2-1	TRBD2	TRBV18	CASSPLAGGGEQFF	TGTGCCAGCTCACCGCTAGCGGGAGGTGGGGAGCAGTTCTTC
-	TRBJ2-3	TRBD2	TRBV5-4	CASSLDPSGSTDTQYF	TGTGCCAGCAGCTTGGATCCTAGCGGGAGCACAGATACGCAGTATTTT
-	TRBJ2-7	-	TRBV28	CASSLGPWGQYF	TGTGCCAGCAGTCTGGGCCCCTGGGGGCAGTACTTC
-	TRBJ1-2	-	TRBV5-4	CASSLPTGTTYGYTF	TGTGCCAGCAGCTTACCGACCGGCACAACCTATGGCTACACCTTC
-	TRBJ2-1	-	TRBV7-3	CASSRVAGNYNEQFF	TGTGCCAGCAGCCGTGTGGCGGGGAACTACAATGAGCAGTTCTTC
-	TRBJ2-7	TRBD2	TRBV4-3	CASSQTTSGSGEQYF	TGCGCCAGCAGCCAAACGACTAGCGGGAGTGGCGAGCAGTACTTC
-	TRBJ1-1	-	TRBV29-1	CSVVSGRDEAFF	TGCAGCGTTGTCAGCGGGAGGGATGAAGCTTTCTTT
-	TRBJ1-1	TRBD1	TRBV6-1	CASSEGQGNTEAFF	TGTGCCAGCAGTGAAGGACAGGGCAACACTGAAGCTTTCTTT
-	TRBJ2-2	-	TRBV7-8	CASSRWDETTGELFF	TGTGCCAGCAGCCGGTGGGACGAGACTACCGGGGAGCTGTTTTTT
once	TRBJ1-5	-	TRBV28	CASRNLDGTSNQPQHF	TGTGCCAGCAGAAACCTGGACGGTACTAGCAATCAGCCCCAGCATTTT
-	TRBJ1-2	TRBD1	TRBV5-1	CASSHEMGQGVYGYTF	TGCGCCAGCAGCCACGAGATGGGACAGGGAGTCTATGGCTACACCTTC
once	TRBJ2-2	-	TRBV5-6	CASTPWDLANTGELFF	TGTGCCAGCACCCCCTGGGACTTAGCGAACACCGGGGAGCTGTTTTTT
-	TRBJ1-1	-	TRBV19	CASRAERQNTEAFF	TGTGCCAGTAGGGCGGAAAGACAGAACACTGAAGCTTTCTTT
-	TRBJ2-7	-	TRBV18	CASSPGDLSYEQYF	TGTGCCAGCTCACCAGGAGACTTGTCCTACGAGCAGTACTTC
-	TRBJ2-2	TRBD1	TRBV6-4	CASSEQGALGTGELFF	TGTGCCAGCAGTGAGCAGGGGGCATTGGGGACCGGGGAGCTGTTTTTT
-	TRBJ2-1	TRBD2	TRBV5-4	CASSWGGLAGVGEQFF	TGTGCCAGCAGCTGGGGAGGACTAGCGGGGGTCGGTGAGCAGTTCTTC
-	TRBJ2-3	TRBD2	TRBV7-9	CASSLWLAGGLPDTQYF	TGTGCCAGCAGCTTGTGGTTAGCGGGAGGCCTCCCAGATACGCAGTATTTT
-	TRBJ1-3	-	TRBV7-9	CASSLDGDSGNTIYF	TGTGCCAGCAGCTTAGATGGAGACTCTGGAAACACCATATATTTT
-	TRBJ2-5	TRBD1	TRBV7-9	CASSRRTGRETQYF	TGTGCCAGCAGCCGGAGGACAGGGCGGGAGACCCAGTACTTC
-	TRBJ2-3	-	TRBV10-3	CAISESYGATDTQYF	TGTGCCATCAGTGAGTCGTACGGGGCAACAGATACGCAGTATTTT
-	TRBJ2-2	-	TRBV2	CASSEARQNTGELFF	TGTGCCAGCAGTGAAGCAAGACAAAACACCGGGGAGCTGTTTTTT
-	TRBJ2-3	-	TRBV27	CASSFQGTDTQYF	TGTGCCAGCAGTTTCCAGGGAACAGATACGCAGTATTTT
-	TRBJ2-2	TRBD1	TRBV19	CASSETGGTGELFF	TGTGCCAGTAGTGAAACAGGGGGCACCGGGGAGCTGTTTTTT
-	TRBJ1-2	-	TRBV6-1	CASSVGVWGGYTF	TGTGCCAGCAGTGTTGGGGTTTGGGGAGGCTACACCTTC
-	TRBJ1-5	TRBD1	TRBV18	CASSAGQGAFQPQHF	TGTGCCAGCTCTGCGGGACAGGGGGCATTTCAGCCCCAGCATTTT
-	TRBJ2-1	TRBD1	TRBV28	CASSELYRTGYEQFF	TGTGCCAGCAGTGAGTTGTACAGGACAGGGTATGAGCAGTTCTTC
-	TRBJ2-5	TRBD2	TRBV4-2	CASSPLSGSQETQYF	TGTGCCAGCAGCCCCCTTAGCGGGAGCCAAGAGACCCAGTACTTC